Below, one T cell receptor (beta chain) is given with its context. The sample belongs to a study of blood T cell repertoires in COVID-19. Study-wide background: Specimens from acute and convalescent COVID-19 originated in the United States, Italy and Spain. Nucleic acid was either cDNA or gDNA, and it came from T cells, B-cell-depleted T cells, or PBMCs.

Per the authors' pipeline: Amplified reference gene primers provided the basis for estimating nucleated cell counts. TCRdb keeps only in-frame clones here, not all; method: immunoSEQ multiplex PCR. The V and J calls and clone size come from that table; D and trimming were worked out from the DNA. Here the sample spans tens of thousands of clones, 84% being singletons. This CDR3 has 15 residues. Germline assignment: CDR1 SGHRS and CDR2 YFSETQ. V lost 4 bases, J lost 1 base, and 7 bases stayed unmatched. This chain connects TRBV5-1 to TRBJ2-7; 8 bases match TRBD1. Sequenced: peripheral blood. The sequence was collected from a man aged 50-60 years with active COVID-19. The CDR3 DNA is TGCGCCAGCAGCGCCGGACAGGGCATGTCCTACGAGCAGTACTTC. Translating it yields CASSAGQGMSYEQYF.